These T cell receptor beta chains were read from a single sample in a study of cytomegalovirus exposure and HLA in healthy donors. The table came from immunoSEQ multiplex PCR; TCRdb's copy has only in-frame clones and leaves some out. The sample lists about 73,000 clones, around 94% seen once, with roughly 3.2% in the top ten. Material for sequencing was PBMCs. The receptors shown here come from a woman younger than 30 in good health and CMV-seropositive. Both conserved end residues are trimmed from each CDR3. The order of the fields is CDR3 protein, V gene, J gene.

cdr3_aa: ASSIRGGDGYT
v_call: TRBV19
j_call: TRBJ1-2

cdr3_aa: ASSGQTETYEQY
v_call: TRBV5-6
j_call: TRBJ2-7

cdr3_aa: ASKWQGYEQY
v_call: TRBV6-1
j_call: TRBJ2-7

cdr3_aa: ASSNRGITSYSNQPQH
v_call: TRBV28
j_call: TRBJ1-5

cdr3_aa: ASSLPGGHTDTQY
v_call: TRBV5-6
j_call: TRBJ2-3

cdr3_aa: ASSSDRAYNEQF
v_call: TRBV5-1
j_call: TRBJ2-1

cdr3_aa: ASSSRTSADNEQF
v_call: TRBV4-2
j_call: TRBJ2-1

cdr3_aa: ASSELGGQGTDTQY
v_call: TRBV2
j_call: TRBJ2-3

cdr3_aa: ASSLGDGGPQH
v_call: TRBV5-6
j_call: TRBJ1-5

cdr3_aa: AIRGEVQETQY
v_call: TRBV10-3
j_call: TRBJ2-5

cdr3_aa: ASSPYGTSNLRAQH
v_call: TRBV5-6
j_call: TRBJ1-5

cdr3_aa: ASSLLRPGGVRELF
v_call: TRBV27
j_call: TRBJ2-2

cdr3_aa: ASSVGVDRATDTQY
v_call: TRBV9
j_call: TRBJ2-3

cdr3_aa: ASSADRVDTEAF
v_call: TRBV2
j_call: TRBJ1-1

cdr3_aa: ASSPTRQETQY
v_call: TRBV18
j_call: TRBJ2-5

cdr3_aa: ASSVMDRGQGSGSPLH
v_call: TRBV19
j_call: TRBJ1-6

cdr3_aa: ASSLVQGTKNIQY
v_call: TRBV5-1
j_call: TRBJ2-4

cdr3_aa: ASSPSILEGEAF
v_call: TRBV18
j_call: TRBJ1-1

cdr3_aa: ASSHPLAGKNTGELF
v_call: TRBV4-1
j_call: TRBJ2-2

cdr3_aa: ATLDRDRGSKQF
v_call: TRBV19
j_call: TRBJ2-1

cdr3_aa: ASSLRLPSTDTQY
v_call: TRBV28
j_call: TRBJ2-3

cdr3_aa: ASSHGLAGGLGHEQF
v_call: TRBV4-1
j_call: TRBJ2-1